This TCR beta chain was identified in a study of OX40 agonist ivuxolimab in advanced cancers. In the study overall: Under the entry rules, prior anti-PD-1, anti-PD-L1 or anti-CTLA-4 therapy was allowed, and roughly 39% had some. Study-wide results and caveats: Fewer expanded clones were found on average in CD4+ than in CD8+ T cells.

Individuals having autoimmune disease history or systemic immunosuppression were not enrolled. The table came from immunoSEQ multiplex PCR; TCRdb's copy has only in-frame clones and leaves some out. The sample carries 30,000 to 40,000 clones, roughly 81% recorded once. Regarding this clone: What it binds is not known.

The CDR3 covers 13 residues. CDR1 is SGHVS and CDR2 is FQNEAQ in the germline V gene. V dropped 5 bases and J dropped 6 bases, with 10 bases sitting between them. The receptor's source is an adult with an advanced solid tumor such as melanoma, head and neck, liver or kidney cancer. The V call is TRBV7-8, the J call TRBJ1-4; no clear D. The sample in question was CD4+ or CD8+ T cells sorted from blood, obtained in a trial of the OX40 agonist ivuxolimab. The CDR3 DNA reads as TGTGCCAGCAGCCTTACGGGATATGAAAAACTGTTTTTT. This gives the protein CASSLTGYEKLFF.